This TCR beta chain appears in the sequencing data of a study of a mutant IDH1 vaccine in newly diagnosed glioma. Turning to the study itself: Investigators started vaccination 4-6 weeks after radiotherapy alone, or with temozolomide cycles. Treated patients were roughly 60% male, roughly 38% female, mean age around 40 years. The earlier regimen, radiotherapy, temozolomide, or both, was most often both.

This clone appeared once. Its target is unknown. TCRdb's table, derived via immunoSEQ multiplex PCR, lists solely in-frame clones and lacks some. The sample gives 50,000 to 70,000 clones, roughly 74% of which show up once; roughly 4.7% is in the top ten. Study-wide points: Seemingly, top peripheral T cell clonotype changes bore no relation to pseudoprogression.

This CDR3 region has 14 residues. CDR1 is SGHRS and CDR2 is YFSETQ in the germline V gene. V lost 3 bases and J 4 bases, leaving 11 bases between the germline ends. Stated time point: week 35, safety follow-up. All doses held 300 ug of mutant IDH1 20-mer peptide, with topical imiquimod. This material consisted of PBMCs, taken from a glioma patient whose treatment included an IDH1 peptide vaccine. This clonotype originated in a man in his fifties with glioma. The chain combines TRBV5-1 with TRBJ2-1; D may be TRBD1 (6 bases). CDR3 DNA sequence: TGCGCCAGCAGCTCCCGGACAGAGTACAATGAGCAGTTCTTC. Translating it yields CASSSRTEYNEQFF.